The rows below give T cell receptor beta chains drawn from one sample of a study of OX40 agonist ivuxolimab in advanced cancers. Clones were read by immunoSEQ multiplex PCR, and TCRdb kept only the in-frame ones, dropping some. In the table there are approximately 9,500 clones, 60% to 70% of which are singletons. The sequencing used CD4+ or CD8+ T cells sorted from blood, collected in a trial of the OX40 agonist ivuxolimab. These receptors were obtained from an adult with an advanced solid tumor such as melanoma, head and neck, liver or kidney cancer. The CDR3 runs from the conserved cysteine through the conserved F or W. D genes are given only for firm matches. The size of a clone is reported for some rows only, either as once, few or many, or as a class for expanded clones.

v_gene: TRBV7-6
abundance: NA
len: 16
j_gene: TRBJ1-5
d_gene: NA
CDR3nt: TGTGCCAGCAGCTTGATCGCAGGGAGGGTTAATCAGCCCCAGCATTTT
CDR3aa: CASSLIAGRVNQPQHF

v_gene: TRBV6-5
abundance: NA
len: 15
j_gene: TRBJ2-1
d_gene: TRBD2
CDR3nt: TGTGCCAGCAGCTCGAGCGGGAGGCACTACAATGAGCAGTTCTTC
CDR3aa: CASSSSGRHYNEQFF

v_gene: TRBV2
abundance: NA
len: 12
j_gene: TRBJ2-7
d_gene: TRBD1
CDR3nt: TGTGCCAGCTATGGACAGGGTTACGAGCAGTACTTC
CDR3aa: CASYGQGYEQYF

v_gene: TRBV30
abundance: NA
len: 12
j_gene: TRBJ2-7
d_gene: NA
CDR3nt: TGTGCCTGGAGCCCATCGATCTACGAGCAGTACTTC
CDR3aa: CAWSPSIYEQYF

v_gene: TRBV7-9
abundance: NA
len: 12
j_gene: TRBJ1-1
d_gene: NA
CDR3nt: TGTGCCAGCAGCTTAATGACACTCGGAGCTTTCTTT
CDR3aa: CASSLMTLGAFF

v_gene: TRBV11-2
abundance: NA
len: 13
j_gene: TRBJ1-5
d_gene: NA
CDR3nt: TGTGCCAGCAGCTTAGGCGTTAATCAGCCCCAGCATTTT
CDR3aa: CASSLGVNQPQHF

v_gene: TRBV7-9
abundance: NA
len: 12
j_gene: TRBJ2-2
d_gene: NA
CDR3nt: TGTGCCAGCAGCTACAACACCGGGGAGCTGTTTTTT
CDR3aa: CASSYNTGELFF

v_gene: TRBV5-5
abundance: NA
len: 13
j_gene: TRBJ2-7
d_gene: NA
CDR3nt: TGTGCCAGCAGCTGGGAGTTAAACTACGAGCAGTACTTC
CDR3aa: CASSWELNYEQYF

v_gene: TRBV11-3
abundance: NA
len: 16
j_gene: TRBJ2-1
d_gene: NA
CDR3nt: TGTGCCAGCAGCTTAGATCCAGACGGGGCATACAATGAGCAGTTCTTC
CDR3aa: CASSLDPDGAYNEQFF

v_gene: TRBV19
abundance: NA
len: 11
j_gene: TRBJ1-2
d_gene: NA
CDR3nt: TGTGCCAGTACCACTGGGACTGGCTACACCTTC
CDR3aa: CASTTGTGYTF

v_gene: TRBV27
abundance: once
len: 17
j_gene: TRBJ2-7
d_gene: TRBD1
CDR3nt: TGTGCCAGCAGTTACTCTATAGGACAGGGGGAGACCTACGAGCAGTACTTC
CDR3aa: CASSYSIGQGETYEQYF

v_gene: TRBV5-5
abundance: few
len: 15
j_gene: TRBJ2-7
d_gene: TRBD1
CDR3nt: TGTGCCAGCAGCTTGGTTGGACAGGCGTTCTACGAGCAGTACTTC
CDR3aa: CASSLVGQAFYEQYF

v_gene: TRBV2
abundance: NA
len: 17
j_gene: TRBJ1-1
d_gene: NA
CDR3nt: TGTGCCAGCAGTGAAGAACCCCCAGGGGTCATGAACACTGAAGCTTTCTTT
CDR3aa: CASSEEPPGVMNTEAFF

v_gene: TRBV2
abundance: NA
len: 14
j_gene: TRBJ2-7
d_gene: TRBD1
CDR3nt: TGTGCCGGAATGGACAGGAGTAAACCCTACGAGCAGTACTTC
CDR3aa: CAGMDRSKPYEQYF

v_gene: TRBV6-1
abundance: NA
len: 15
j_gene: TRBJ1-6
d_gene: NA
CDR3nt: TGTGCCAGCACCACCGGAGAACTCTATAATTCACCCCTCCACTTT
CDR3aa: CASTTGELYNSPLHF

v_gene: TRBV5-1
abundance: NA
len: 13
j_gene: TRBJ2-7
d_gene: NA
CDR3nt: TGCGCCAGCAGCCAGGGGCAGAGGAACGAGCAGTACTTC
CDR3aa: CASSQGQRNEQYF

v_gene: TRBV7-9
abundance: few
len: 16
j_gene: TRBJ2-1
d_gene: NA
CDR3nt: TGTGCCAGCAGCTCCGGACTGGCGAGCTCCTACAATGAGCAGTTCTTC
CDR3aa: CASSSGLASSYNEQFF

v_gene: TRBV14
abundance: NA
len: 16
j_gene: TRBJ1-2
d_gene: NA
CDR3nt: TGTGCCAGCAGCCCGATAACACATGCGTCTAACTATGGCTACACCTTC
CDR3aa: CASSPITHASNYGYTF

v_gene: TRBV7-9
abundance: NA
len: 15
j_gene: TRBJ2-4
d_gene: NA
CDR3nt: TGTGCCAGCAGCTCCAGGGGGGGGGAATCAAACATTCAGTACTTC
CDR3aa: CASSSRGGESNIQYF

v_gene: TRBV6-6
abundance: medium-sized
len: 13
j_gene: TRBJ2-7
d_gene: TRBD1
CDR3nt: TGTGCCAGCAGCGGACAGGGCTACTACGAGCAGTACTTC
CDR3aa: CASSGQGYYEQYF

v_gene: TRBV2
abundance: NA
len: 12
j_gene: TRBJ2-7
d_gene: NA
CDR3nt: TGTGCCAGCAGTAAAAGCTCCTACGAGCAGTACTTC
CDR3aa: CASSKSSYEQYF

v_gene: TRBV20-1
abundance: NA
len: 11
j_gene: TRBJ1-1
d_gene: NA
CDR3nt: TGCAGTGCTAGAGGAGTCACTGAAGCTTTCTTT
CDR3aa: CSARGVTEAFF

v_gene: TRBV6-6
abundance: NA
len: 14
j_gene: TRBJ2-3
d_gene: NA
CDR3nt: TGTGCCAGCAGTTACTCTGGGCCTGGAGATACGCAGTATTTT
CDR3aa: CASSYSGPGDTQYF

v_gene: TRBV5-6
abundance: medium-sized
len: 16
j_gene: TRBJ1-5
d_gene: TRBD1
CDR3nt: TGTGCCAGCAGCTATAGGGGGCGAATAAGCAATCAGCCCCAGCATTTT
CDR3aa: CASSYRGRISNQPQHF